This T cell receptor beta chain derives from a study of CD8 T cells in ankylosing spondylitis. Points from the study as a whole: Reactive arthritis synovial fluid and blood previously showed some of these motif variants. There was reportedly significant enrichment of clones that were disease-linked in matched ankylosing spondylitis synovial fluid. Ankylosing spondylitis blood appeared to be characterized by a TCR beta motif of under ten highly homologous variants.

This clonotype was counted many times. Antigen specificity is unknown. TCRdb passed the 5' RACE reads through MiXCR, listing each CDR3 protein once. The sample lists 200,000 to 300,000 distinct CDR3 sequences, about 9.1% occurring once. From germline, CDR1 is SGHTA and CDR2 FQGNSA. V dropped 5 bases and J dropped 6; count of bases not matched to a gene: 12. This CDR3 contains 15 residues. The source of this sequence is a male donor with ankylosing spondylitis or in good health (not recorded which). The chain carries TRBV7-2 and TRBJ1-1; 7 bases map to TRBD1. Material: blood, either unsorted or a sorted T cell fraction (not recorded which). CDR3 bases: TGTGCCAGCAGCCCGGCCGGGACAGCGATCGCTGAAGCTTTCTTT. Translation: CASSPAGTAIAEAFF.